This TCR beta chain was profiled in a study of blood T cell repertoires in COVID-19. Study overall: Symptom resolution, clearance, or two negative PCRs marked the recovered donors of Cohort 3.

Assignment of participants to cohorts was predicated upon participant-reported clinical history. This table comes from immunoSEQ multiplex PCR, and its TCRdb copy is limited to in-frame clones, with some not included. This table holds over 200,000 clones, roughly nine tenths found once. The CDR3 extends over 12 amino acids. With 8 bases clipped from V and 8 bases from J, the junction kept 6 bases outside the gene matches. CDR1 and CDR2 (germline): LGHNA, YSLEER. Material: PBMCs or T cells enriched from blood (not recorded which). This receptor was identified in a woman aged 45-60 years in a cohort exposed to, infected with or recovered from COVID-19 (not recorded which). The chain couples TRBV4-3 to TRBJ2-3, with TRBD1 matching over 8 bases. This chain's CDR3 is CASGTGRGTQYF. The CDR3 coding sequence is TGCGCCAGCGGGACAGGCCGGGGTACGCAGTATTTT.